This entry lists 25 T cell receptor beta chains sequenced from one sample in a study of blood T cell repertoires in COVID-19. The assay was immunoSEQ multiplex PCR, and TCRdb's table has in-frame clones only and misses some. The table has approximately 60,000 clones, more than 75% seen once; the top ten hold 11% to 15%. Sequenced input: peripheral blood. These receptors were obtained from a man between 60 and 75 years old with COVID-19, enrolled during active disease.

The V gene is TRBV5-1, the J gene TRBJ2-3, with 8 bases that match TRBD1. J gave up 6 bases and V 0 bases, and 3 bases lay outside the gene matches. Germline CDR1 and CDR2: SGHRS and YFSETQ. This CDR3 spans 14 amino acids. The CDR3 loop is CASSLGTGSDTQYF. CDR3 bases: TGCGCCAGCAGCTTGGGGACAGGGTCCGATACGCAGTATTTT.

The CDR3 here is CASSEGLSTGSYF. For the CDR3, the DNA is TGTGCCAGCAGTGAAGGCCTTTCGACAGGGAGTTACTTC. This rearrangement joins TRBV6-1 to TRBJ2-7; 7 nucleotides align to TRBD1. With 1 base clipped from V and 13 bases from J, the junction kept 10 bases outside the gene matches. CDR1 MNHNS and CDR2 SASEGT come from the germline V gene. CDR3 length: 13 amino acids.

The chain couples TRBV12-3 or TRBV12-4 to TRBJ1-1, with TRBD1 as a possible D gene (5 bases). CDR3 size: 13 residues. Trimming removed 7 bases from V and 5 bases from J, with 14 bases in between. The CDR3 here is CASTPPGRTEAFF. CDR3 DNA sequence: TGTGCCAGCACCCCCCCAGGGAGGACTGAAGCTTTCTTT.

CDR3 loop: CASSQGTSTDTQYF. CDR3 coding DNA: TGTGCCAGCAGCCAAGGGACTAGTACAGATACGCAGTATTTT. The chain recombines TRBV3-1 (or the pseudogene TRBV3-2) with TRBJ2-3; 7 bases map to TRBD2. Germline V CDR1 and CDR2: LGHDT, YNNKEL (reference sequence). Trimming took 1 base from V and 3 from J; bases not matched to a gene: 1. The CDR3 is 14 amino acids.

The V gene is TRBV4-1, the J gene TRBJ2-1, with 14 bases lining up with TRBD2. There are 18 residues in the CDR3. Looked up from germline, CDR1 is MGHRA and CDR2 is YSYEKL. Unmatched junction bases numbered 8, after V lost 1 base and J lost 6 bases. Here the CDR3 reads CASSQADAGLAGANEQFF. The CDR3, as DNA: TGCGCCAGCAGCCAAGCCGACGCGGGACTAGCGGGAGCCAATGAGCAGTTCTTC.

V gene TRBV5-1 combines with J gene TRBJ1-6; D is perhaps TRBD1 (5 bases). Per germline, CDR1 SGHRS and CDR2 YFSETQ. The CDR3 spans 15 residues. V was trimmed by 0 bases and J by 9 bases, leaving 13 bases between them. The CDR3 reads CASSLAVRAASPLHF. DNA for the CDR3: TGCGCCAGCAGCTTGGCCGTCAGGGCTGCTTCACCCCTCCACTTT.

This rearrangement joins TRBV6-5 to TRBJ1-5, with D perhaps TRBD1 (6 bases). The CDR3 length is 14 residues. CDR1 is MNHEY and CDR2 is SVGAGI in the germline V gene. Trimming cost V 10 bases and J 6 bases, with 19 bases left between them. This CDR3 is CANSGTPRGQPQHF. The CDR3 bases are TGTGCCAACAGCGGGACGCCCAGGGGTCAGCCCCAGCATTTT.

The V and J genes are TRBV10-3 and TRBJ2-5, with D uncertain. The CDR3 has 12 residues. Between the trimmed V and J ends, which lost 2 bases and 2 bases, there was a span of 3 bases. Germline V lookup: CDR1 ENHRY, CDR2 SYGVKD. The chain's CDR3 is CAISETQETQYF. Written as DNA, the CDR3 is TGTGCCATCAGTGAGACTCAAGAGACCCAGTACTTC.

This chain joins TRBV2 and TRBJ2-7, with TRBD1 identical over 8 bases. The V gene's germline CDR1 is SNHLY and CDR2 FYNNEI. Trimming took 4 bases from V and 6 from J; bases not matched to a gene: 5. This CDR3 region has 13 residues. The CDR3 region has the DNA TGTGCCAGCAGTGGGGGGACAGGCGGCGAGCAGTACTTC. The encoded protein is CASSGGTGGEQYF.

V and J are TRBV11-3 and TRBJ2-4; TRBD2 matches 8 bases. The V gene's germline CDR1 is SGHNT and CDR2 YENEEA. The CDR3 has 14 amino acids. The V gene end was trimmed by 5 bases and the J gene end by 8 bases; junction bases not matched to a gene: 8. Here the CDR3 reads CASSLRDSGDIQYF. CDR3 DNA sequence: TGTGCCAGCAGCCTACGGGATAGCGGGGACATTCAGTACTTC.

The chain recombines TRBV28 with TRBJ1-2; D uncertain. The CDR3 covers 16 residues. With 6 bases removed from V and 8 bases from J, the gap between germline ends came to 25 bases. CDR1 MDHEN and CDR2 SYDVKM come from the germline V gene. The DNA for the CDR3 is TGTGCCAGCAGCTCACCTACCCGGGAGGGAGCGAGGGGCTACACCTTC. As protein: CASSSPTREGARGYTF.

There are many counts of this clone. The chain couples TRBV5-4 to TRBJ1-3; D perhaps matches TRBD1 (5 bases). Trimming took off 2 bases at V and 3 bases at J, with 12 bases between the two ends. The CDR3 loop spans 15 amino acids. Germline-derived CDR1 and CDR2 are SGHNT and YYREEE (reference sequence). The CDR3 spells CASSFRGGGGNTIYF. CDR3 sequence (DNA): TGTGCCAGCAGCTTTAGGGGAGGAGGTGGAAACACCATATATTTT.

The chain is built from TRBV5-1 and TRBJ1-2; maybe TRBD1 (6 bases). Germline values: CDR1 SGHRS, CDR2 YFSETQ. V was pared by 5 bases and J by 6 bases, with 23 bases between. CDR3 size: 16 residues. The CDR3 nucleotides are TGCGCCAGCAGTCCTAATCCCTCCAGGGGCCAGCATGGCTACACCTTC. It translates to CASSPNPSRGQHGYTF. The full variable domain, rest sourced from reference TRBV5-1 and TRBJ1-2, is KAGVTQTPRYLIKTRGQQVTLSCSPISGHRSVSWYQQTPGQGLQFLFEYFSETQRNKGNFPGRFSGRQFSNSRSEMNVSTLELGDSALYLCASSPNPSRGQHGYTFGSGTRLTVV.

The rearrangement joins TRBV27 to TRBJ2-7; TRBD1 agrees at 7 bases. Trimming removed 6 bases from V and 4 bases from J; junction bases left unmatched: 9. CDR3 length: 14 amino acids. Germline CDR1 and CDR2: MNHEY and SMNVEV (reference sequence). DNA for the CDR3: TGTGCCAGCAGGACCGGGACAGACGTATACGAGCAGTACTTC. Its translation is CASRTGTDVYEQYF.

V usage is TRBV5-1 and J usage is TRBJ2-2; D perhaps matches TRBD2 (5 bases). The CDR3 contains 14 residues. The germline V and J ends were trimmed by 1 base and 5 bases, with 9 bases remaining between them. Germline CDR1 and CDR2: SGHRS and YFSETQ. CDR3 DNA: TGCGCCAGCAGCTTGCCCGGGGTGACCGGGGAGCTGTTTTTT. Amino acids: CASSLPGVTGELFF.

The CDR3 bases are TGCGCCAGCAGCCTCGACTCGGCTGGCGAGACCCAGTACTTC. Its protein product is CASSLDSAGETQYF. The rearrangement uses TRBV5-1 and TRBJ2-5; D not certain. There are 14 residues in the CDR3. CDR1 and CDR2 (germline): SGHRS, YFSETQ. V was shortened by 4 bases and J by 5 bases, with 15 bases between the two germline ends.

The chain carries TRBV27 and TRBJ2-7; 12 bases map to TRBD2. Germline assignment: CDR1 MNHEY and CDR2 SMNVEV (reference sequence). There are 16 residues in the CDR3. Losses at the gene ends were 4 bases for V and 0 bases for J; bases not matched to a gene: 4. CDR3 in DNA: TGTGCCAGCAGTTCCCGACTAGCGGGAGCCTCCTACGAGCAGTACTTC. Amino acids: CASSSRLAGASYEQYF.

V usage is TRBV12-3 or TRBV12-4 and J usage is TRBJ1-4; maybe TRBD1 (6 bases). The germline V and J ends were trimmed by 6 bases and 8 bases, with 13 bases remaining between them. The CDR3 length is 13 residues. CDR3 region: CASSQQGREKLFF. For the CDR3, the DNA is TGTGCCAGCAGCCAACAGGGAAGGGAAAAACTGTTTTTT.

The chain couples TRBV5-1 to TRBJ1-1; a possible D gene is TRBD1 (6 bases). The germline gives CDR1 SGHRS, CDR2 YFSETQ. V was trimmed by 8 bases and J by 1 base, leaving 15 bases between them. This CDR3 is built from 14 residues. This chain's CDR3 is CASRPGHKNTEAFF. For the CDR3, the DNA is TGCGCCAGTAGGCCGGGACACAAGAACACTGAAGCTTTCTTT. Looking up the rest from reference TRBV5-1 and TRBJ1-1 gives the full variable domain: KAGVTQTPRYLIKTRGQQVTLSCSPISGHRSVSWYQQTPGQGLQFLFEYFSETQRNKGNFPGRFSGRQFSNSRSEMNVSTLELGDSALYLCASRPGHKNTEAFFGQGTRLTVV.

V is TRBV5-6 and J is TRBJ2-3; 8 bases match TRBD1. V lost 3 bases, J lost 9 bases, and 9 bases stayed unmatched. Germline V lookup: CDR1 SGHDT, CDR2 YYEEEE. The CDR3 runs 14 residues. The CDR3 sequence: CASSSDRGLGTQYF. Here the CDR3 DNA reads TGTGCCAGCAGCTCAGACAGGGGCCTTGGGACGCAGTATTTT.

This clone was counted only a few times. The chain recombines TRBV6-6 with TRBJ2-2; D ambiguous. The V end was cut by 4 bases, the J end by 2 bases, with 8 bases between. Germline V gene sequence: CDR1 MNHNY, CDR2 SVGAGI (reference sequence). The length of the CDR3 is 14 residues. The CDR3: CASSFWANTGELFF. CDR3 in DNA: TGTGCCAGCAGTTTCTGGGCCAACACCGGGGAGCTGTTTTTT.

In nucleotides, the CDR3 is TGCGCCAGCAGCCACCCGGAGGCAGGGGCCTCCTACGAGCAGTACTTC. It specifies CASSHPEAGASYEQYF. The V call is TRBV4-1, the J call TRBJ2-7; D may be TRBD1 (6 bases). This CDR3 region has 16 residues. V gave up 3 bases and J gave up 0 bases, with 15 bases separating them. Germline CDR1 and CDR2: MGHRA and YSYEKL.

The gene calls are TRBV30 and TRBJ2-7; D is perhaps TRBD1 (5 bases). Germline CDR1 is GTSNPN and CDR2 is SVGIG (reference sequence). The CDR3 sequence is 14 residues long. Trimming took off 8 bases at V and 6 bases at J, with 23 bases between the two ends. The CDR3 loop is CAGKVGREGGEQYF. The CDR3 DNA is TGTGCCGGAAAGGTGGGCAGGGAAGGTGGCGAGCAGTACTTC.

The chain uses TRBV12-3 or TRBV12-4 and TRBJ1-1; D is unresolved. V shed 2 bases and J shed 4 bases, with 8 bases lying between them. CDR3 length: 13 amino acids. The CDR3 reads CASSLTHGTEAFF. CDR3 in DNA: TGTGCCAGCAGTTTAACTCACGGCACTGAAGCTTTCTTT.

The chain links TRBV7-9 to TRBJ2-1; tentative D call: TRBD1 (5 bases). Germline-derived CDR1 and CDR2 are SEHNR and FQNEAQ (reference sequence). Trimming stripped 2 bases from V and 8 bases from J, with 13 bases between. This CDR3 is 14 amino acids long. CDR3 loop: CASSLSQGTHEQFF. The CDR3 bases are TGTGCCAGCAGCTTATCGCAGGGCACCCATGAGCAGTTCTTC.